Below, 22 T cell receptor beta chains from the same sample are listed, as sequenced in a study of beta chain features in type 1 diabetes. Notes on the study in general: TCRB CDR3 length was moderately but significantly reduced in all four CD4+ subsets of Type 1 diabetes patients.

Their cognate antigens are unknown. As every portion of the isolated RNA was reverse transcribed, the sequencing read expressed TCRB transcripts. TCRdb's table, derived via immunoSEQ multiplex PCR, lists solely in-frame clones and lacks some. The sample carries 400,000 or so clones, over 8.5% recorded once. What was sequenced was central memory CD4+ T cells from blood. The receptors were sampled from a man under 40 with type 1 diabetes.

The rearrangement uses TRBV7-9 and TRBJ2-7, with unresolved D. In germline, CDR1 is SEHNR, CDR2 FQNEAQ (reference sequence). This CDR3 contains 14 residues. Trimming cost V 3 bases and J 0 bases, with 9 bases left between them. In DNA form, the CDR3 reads TGTGCCAGCAGCTTCACCAGCAGCTCCTACGAGCAGTACTTC. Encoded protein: CASSFTSSSYEQYF.

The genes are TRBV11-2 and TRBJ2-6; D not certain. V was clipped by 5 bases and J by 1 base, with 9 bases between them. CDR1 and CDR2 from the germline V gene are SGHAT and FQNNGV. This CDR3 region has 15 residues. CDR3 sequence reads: CASSHRVSGANVLTF. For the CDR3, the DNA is TGTGCCAGCAGCCATAGGGTATCTGGGGCCAACGTCCTGACTTTC.

The CDR3 here is CASSTTGGRDEQFF. The DNA for the CDR3 is TGTGCCAGCAGTACAACAGGGGGCCGGGATGAGCAGTTCTTC. V is TRBV28 and J is TRBJ2-1, with 9 bases aligning to TRBD1. This CDR3 has 14 residues. V dropped 5 bases and J dropped 8; count of bases not matched to a gene: 7. Germline V gene data show CDR1 as MDHEN and CDR2 as SYDVKM.

CDR3 DNA: TGTGCCAGCAGCCCCCGACAGGTCAGGGAGCTGTTTTTT. Its protein product is CASSPRQVRELFF. The rearrangement uses TRBV11-2 and TRBJ2-2; D may be TRBD1 (6 bases). The V end was cut by 5 bases, the J end by 9 bases, with 13 bases between. The germline CDR1 and CDR2 sequences are SGHAT and FQNNGV. The CDR3 totals 13 residues.

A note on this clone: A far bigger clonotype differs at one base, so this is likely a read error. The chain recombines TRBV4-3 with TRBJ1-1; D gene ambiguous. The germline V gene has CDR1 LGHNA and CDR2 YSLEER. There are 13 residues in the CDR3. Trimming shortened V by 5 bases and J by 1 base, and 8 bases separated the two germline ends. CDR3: CASSFPENTEAFF. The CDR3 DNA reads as TGCGCCAGCAGCTTCCCAGAGAACACTGAAGCTTTCTTT.

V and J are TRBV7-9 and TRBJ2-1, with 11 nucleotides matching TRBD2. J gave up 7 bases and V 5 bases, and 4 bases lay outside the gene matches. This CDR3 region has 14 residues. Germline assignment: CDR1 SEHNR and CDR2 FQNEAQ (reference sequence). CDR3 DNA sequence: TGTGCCAGCAGCCCCCGGACTAGCGGGAATGAGCAGTTCTTC. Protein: CASSPRTSGNEQFF.

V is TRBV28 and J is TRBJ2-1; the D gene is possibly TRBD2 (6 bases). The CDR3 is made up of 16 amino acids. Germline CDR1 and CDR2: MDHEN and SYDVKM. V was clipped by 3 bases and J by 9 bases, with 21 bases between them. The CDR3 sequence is CASSFFRTPEGSEQFF. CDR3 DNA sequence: TGTGCCAGCAGTTTTTTCAGGACTCCGGAGGGCAGTGAGCAGTTCTTC.

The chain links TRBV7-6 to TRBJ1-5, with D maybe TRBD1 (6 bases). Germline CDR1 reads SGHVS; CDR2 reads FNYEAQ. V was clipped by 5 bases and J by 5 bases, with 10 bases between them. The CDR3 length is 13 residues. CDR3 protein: CASSARGDQPQHF. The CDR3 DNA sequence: TGTGCCAGCAGCGCGAGGGGGGATCAGCCCCAGCATTTT.

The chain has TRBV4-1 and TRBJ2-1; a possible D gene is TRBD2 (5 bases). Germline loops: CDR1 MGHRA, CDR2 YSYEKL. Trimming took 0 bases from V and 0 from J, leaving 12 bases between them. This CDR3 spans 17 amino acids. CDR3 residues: CASSQDRGGGSYNEQFF. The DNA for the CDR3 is TGCGCCAGCAGCCAAGATCGTGGCGGAGGCTCCTACAATGAGCAGTTCTTC.

The CDR3 protein is CASSFTVGSQETQYF. CDR3 DNA sequence: TGCGCCAGCAGCTTCACTGTAGGTTCCCAAGAGACCCAGTACTTC. This rearrangement joins TRBV5-1 to TRBJ2-5; D is unclear. Per germline, CDR1 SGHRS and CDR2 YFSETQ. This CDR3 is built from 15 residues. The ends were cut back, 2 bases at V and 1 base at J, with 12 bases in the middle.

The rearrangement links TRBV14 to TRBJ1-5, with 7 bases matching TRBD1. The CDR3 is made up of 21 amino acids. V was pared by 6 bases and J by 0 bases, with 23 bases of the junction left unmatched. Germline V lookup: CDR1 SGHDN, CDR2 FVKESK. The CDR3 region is CASRPGGQGQAHRDSNQPQHF. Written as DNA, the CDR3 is TGTGCCAGCAGACCTGGCGGACAAGGACAGGCTCACAGGGATAGCAATCAGCCCCAGCATTTT.

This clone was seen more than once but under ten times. The CDR3 region has the DNA TGTGCCAGCACCCGAGCGGGAGAGGGAACCGGGGAGCTGTTTTTT. It codes for CASTRAGEGTGELFF. The chain combines TRBV4-2 with TRBJ2-2; TRBD2 agrees at 8 bases. Unmatched junction bases numbered 9, after V lost 7 bases and J lost 5 bases. Per the germline V gene, CDR1 is LGHNA and CDR2 is YNFKEQ. This CDR3 contains 15 residues.

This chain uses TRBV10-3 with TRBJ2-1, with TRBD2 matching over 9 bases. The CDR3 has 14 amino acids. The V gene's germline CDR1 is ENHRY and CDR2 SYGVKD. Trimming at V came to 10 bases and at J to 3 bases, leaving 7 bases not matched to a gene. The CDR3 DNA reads TGTGCCAGCAGATTTAGCGGGAGCTACAATGAGCAGTTCTTC. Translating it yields CASRFSGSYNEQFF.

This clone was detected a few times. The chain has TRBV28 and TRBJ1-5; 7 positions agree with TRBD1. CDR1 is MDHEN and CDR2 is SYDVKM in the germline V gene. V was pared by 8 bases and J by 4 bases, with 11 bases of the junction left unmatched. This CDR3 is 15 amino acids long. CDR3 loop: CASFQRDRENQPQHF. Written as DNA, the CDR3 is TGTGCCAGCTTCCAACGAGACAGGGAAAATCAGCCCCAGCATTTT.

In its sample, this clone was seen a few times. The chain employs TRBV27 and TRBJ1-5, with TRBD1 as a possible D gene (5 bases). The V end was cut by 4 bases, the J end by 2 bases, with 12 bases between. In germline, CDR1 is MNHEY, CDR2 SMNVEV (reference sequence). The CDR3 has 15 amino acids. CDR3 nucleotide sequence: TGTGCCAGCAGTTCCGGGACCTGGGGCAATCAGCCCCAGCATTTT. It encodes CASSSGTWGNQPQHF.

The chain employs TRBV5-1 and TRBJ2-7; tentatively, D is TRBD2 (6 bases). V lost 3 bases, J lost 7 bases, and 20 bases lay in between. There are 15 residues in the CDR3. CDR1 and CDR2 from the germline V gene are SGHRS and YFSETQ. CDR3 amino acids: CASSSLGTPAGEQYF. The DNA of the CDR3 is TGCGCCAGCAGCTCGTTGGGGACCCCGGCGGGGGAGCAGTACTTC.

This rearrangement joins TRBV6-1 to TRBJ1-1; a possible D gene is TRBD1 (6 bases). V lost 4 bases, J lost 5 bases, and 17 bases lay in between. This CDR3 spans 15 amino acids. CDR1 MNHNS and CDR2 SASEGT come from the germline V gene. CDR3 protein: CASSALGGAGTEAFF. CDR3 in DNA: TGTGCCAGCAGTGCCCTGGGGGGCGCGGGAACTGAAGCTTTCTTT.

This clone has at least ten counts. CDR3 in amino acids: CSVGRVERRETQYF. The CDR3 bases are TGCAGCGTTGGGAGGGTGGAGCGTAGAGAGACCCAGTACTTC. The chain joins TRBV29-1 to TRBJ2-5; perhaps TRBD2 as D (6 bases). Germline CDR1 reads SQVTM; CDR2 reads ANQGSEA. The CDR3 extends over 14 amino acids. V was pared by 4 bases and J by 4 bases, with 16 bases between.

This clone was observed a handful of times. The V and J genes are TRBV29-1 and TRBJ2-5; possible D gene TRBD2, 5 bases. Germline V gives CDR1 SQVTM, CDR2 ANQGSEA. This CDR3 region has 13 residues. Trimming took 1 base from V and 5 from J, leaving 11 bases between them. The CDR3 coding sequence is TGCAGCGTTGAAGGGGGAAGGAGGGAGACCCAGTACTTC. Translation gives CSVEGGRRETQYF.

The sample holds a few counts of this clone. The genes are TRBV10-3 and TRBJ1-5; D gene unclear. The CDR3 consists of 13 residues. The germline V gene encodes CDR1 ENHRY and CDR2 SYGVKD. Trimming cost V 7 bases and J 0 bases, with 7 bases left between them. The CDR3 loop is CAITPDSNQPQHF. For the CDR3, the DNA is TGTGCCATCACCCCAGATAGCAATCAGCCCCAGCATTTT.

The CDR3: CASRELQSYNEQFF. CDR3 sequence (DNA): TGTGCCAGTAGGGAGCTGCAATCCTACAATGAGCAGTTCTTC. The V gene is TRBV19, the J gene TRBJ2-1; no reliable D call. The CDR3 extends over 14 amino acids. V was cut by 6 bases and J by 1 base, with 10 bases left in between. Per the germline V gene, CDR1 is LNHDA and CDR2 is SQIVND (reference sequence).

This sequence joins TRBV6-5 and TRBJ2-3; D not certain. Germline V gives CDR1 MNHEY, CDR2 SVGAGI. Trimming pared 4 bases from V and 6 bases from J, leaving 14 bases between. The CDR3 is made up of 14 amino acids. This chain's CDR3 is CASSWVPPRDTQYF. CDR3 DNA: TGTGCCAGCAGTTGGGTCCCGCCGAGGGATACGCAGTATTTT.